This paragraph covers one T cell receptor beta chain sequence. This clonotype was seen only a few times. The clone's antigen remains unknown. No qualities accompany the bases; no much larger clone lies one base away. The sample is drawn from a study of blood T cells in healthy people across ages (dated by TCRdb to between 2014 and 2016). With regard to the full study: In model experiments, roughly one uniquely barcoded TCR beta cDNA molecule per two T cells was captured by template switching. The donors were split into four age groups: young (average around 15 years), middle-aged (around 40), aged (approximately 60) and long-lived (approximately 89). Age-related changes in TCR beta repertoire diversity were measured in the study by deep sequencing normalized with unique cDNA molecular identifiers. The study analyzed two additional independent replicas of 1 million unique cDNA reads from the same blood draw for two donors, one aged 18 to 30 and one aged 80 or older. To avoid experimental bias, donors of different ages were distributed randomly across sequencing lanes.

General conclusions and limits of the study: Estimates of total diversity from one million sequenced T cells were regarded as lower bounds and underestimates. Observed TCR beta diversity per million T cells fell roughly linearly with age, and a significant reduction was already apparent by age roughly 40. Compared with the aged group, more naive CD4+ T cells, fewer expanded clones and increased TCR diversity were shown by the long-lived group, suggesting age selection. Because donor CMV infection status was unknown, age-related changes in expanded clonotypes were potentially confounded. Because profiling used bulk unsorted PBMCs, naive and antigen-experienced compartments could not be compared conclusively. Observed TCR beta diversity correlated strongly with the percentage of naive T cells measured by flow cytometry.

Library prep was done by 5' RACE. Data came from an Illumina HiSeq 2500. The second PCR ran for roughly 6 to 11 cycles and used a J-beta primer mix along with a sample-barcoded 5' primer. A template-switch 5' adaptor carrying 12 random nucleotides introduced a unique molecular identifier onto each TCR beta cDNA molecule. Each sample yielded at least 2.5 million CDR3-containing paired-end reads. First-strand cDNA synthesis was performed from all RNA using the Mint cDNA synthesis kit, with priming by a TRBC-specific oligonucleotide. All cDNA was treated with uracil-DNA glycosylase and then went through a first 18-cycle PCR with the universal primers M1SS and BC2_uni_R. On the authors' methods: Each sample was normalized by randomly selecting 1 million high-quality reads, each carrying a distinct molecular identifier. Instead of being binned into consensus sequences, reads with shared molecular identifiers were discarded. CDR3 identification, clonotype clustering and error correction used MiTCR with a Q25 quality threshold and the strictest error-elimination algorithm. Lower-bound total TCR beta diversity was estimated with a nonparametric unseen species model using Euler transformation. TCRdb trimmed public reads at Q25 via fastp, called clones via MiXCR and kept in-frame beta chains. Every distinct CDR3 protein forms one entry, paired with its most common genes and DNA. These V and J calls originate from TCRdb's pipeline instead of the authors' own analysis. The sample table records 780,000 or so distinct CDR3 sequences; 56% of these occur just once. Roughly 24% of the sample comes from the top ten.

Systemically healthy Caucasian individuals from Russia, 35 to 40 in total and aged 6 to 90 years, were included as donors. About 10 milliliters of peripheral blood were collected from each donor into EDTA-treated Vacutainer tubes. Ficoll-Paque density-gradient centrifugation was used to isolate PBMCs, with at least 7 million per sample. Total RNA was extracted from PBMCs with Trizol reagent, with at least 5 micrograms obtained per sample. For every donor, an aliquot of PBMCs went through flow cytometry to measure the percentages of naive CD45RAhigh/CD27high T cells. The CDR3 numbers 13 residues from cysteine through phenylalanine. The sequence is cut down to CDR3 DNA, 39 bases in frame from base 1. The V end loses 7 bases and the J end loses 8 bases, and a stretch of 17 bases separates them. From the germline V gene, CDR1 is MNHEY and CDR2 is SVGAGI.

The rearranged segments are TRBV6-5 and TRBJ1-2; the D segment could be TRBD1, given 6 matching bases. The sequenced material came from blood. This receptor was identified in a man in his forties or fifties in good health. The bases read TGTGCCAGCACGGACCGCCCAGGGGAAGGCTACACCTTC. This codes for CASTDRPGEGYTF.